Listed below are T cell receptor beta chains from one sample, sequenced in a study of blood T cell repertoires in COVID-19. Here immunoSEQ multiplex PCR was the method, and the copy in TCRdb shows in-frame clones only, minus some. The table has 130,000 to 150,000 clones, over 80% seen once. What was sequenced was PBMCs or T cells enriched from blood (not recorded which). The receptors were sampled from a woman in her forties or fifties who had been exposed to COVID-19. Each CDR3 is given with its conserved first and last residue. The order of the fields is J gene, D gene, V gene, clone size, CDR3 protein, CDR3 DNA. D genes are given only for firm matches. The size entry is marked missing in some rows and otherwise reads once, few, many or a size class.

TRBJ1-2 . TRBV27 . CASHLRGNSNYGYTF TGTGCCAGCCACCTCCGGGGGAATTCTAACTATGGCTACACCTTC
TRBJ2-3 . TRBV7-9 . CASSLGEGGTHSTDTQYF TGTGCCAGCAGCCTAGGAGAGGGTGGGACTCATAGCACAGATACGCAGTATTTT
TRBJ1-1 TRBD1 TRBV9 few CASSTQGTGGSVNTEAFF TGTGCCAGCAGCACCCAAGGGACAGGGGGGTCGGTGAACACTGAAGCTTTCTTT
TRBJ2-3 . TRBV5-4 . CASSLGRSGTDTQYF TGTGCCAGCAGCTTGGGGCGGTCCGGCACAGATACGCAGTATTTT
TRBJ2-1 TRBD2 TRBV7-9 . CASSTRTSNPSNEQFF TGTGCCAGCAGCACTCGGACTAGCAACCCCAGCAATGAGCAGTTCTTC
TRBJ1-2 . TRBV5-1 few CASSLATFYGYTF TGCGCCAGCAGCTTGGCAACATTCTATGGCTACACCTTC
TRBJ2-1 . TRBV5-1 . CASSFGQSSYNEQFF TGCGCCAGCAGCTTCGGACAGAGCTCCTACAATGAGCAGTTCTTC
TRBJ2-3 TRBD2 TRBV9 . CASSVVGSGRTDTQYF TGTGCCAGCAGCGTAGTGGGTAGCGGGAGGACAGATACGCAGTATTTT
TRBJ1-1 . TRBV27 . CASSSKVQGRGNTEAFF TGTGCCAGCAGCTCGAAAGTTCAGGGGAGAGGGAACACTGAAGCTTTCTTT
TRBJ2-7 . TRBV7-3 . CASSLILGGEQYF TGTGCCAGCAGCTTAATTTTGGGGGGCGAGCAGTACTTC
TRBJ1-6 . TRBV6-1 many CASSEGFRPNNSPLHF TGTGCCAGCAGTGAAGGGTTCAGGCCAAATAATTCACCCCTCCACTTT